The 13 T cell receptor beta chains below were found in one sample sequenced in a study of blood T cell repertoires in COVID-19. The table came from immunoSEQ multiplex PCR; TCRdb's copy has only in-frame clones and leaves some out. Seen here are 300,000 to 350,000 clones, around 87% observed once, and the top ten hold 2% to 3%. The sample was peripheral blood. Every receptor here comes from a man between 18 and 29 years old with active or convalescent COVID-19.

The chain carries TRBV6-6 and TRBJ2-1; 8 positions match TRBD2. V dropped 8 bases and J dropped 5; count of bases not matched to a gene: 14. The CDR3 has 16 residues. Germline assignment: CDR1 MNHNY and CDR2 SVGAGI (reference sequence). CDR3 nucleotide sequence: TGTGCCAGCCTTCTCGGGGGGGTAGCGGCACACAATGAGCAGTTCTTC. It encodes CASLLGGVAAHNEQFF.

The chain combines TRBV2 with TRBJ2-1; 9 positions agree with TRBD1. This CDR3 is built from 15 residues. J lost 6 bases, V lost 5 bases, and 8 bases had no gene match. Germline CDR1 reads SNHLY; CDR2 reads FYNNEI. For the CDR3, the DNA is TGTGCCAGCAGTACCCTTTGGACAGGGGCCAATGAGCAGTTCTTC. This sequence encodes CASSTLWTGANEQFF.

This chain connects TRBV2 to TRBJ2-5; TRBD1 might be the D (6 bases). The CDR3 sequence is 15 residues long. Germline CDR1 is SNHLY and CDR2 is FYNNEI. V was shortened by 6 bases and J by 1 base, with 15 bases between the two germline ends. CDR3 sequence reads: CASRSQGQSQETQYF. DNA of the CDR3: TGTGCCAGCAGATCCCAGGGGCAGTCCCAAGAGACCCAGTACTTC.

The chain carries TRBV7-9 and TRBJ2-2; possibly TRBD2 for D (5 bases). The germline V gene has CDR1 SEHNR and CDR2 FQNEAQ (reference sequence). With 5 bases removed from V and 3 bases from J, the gap between germline ends came to 7 bases. The CDR3 runs to 13 residues. DNA for the CDR3: TGTGCCAGCAGCCCGGGGTACACCGGGGAGCTGTTTTTT. It codes for CASSPGYTGELFF.

The V gene is TRBV27, the J gene TRBJ2-7; 7 bases fit TRBD2. The J segment lost 5 bases and the V segment lost 6 bases, leaving 13 bases of the junction unmatched. The CDR3 has 15 amino acids. Germline V lookup: CDR1 MNHEY, CDR2 SMNVEV (reference sequence). The CDR3 sequence: CASSSSGGGRNEQYF. Here the CDR3 DNA reads TGTGCCAGCAGCTCCTCTGGGGGAGGGAGAAACGAGCAGTACTTC.

The V call is TRBV9, the J call TRBJ2-2; TRBD1 matches 7 bases. The CDR3 totals 13 residues. V was pared by 5 bases and J by 6 bases, with 4 bases of the junction left unmatched. Per the germline V gene, CDR1 is SGDLS and CDR2 is YYNGEE. Written as DNA, the CDR3 is TGTGCCAGCAGTTCACAGGGGTCCGGGGAGCTGTTTTTT. Protein sequence: CASSSQGSGELFF.

This chain uses TRBV9 with TRBJ2-3; weak D call: TRBD1 (6 bases). Germline V gene sequence: CDR1 SGDLS, CDR2 YYNGEE. Trimming left V 3 bases short and J 2 bases short, with 19 bases between. This CDR3 is 17 amino acids long. The CDR3 nucleotides are TGTGCCAGCAGCGCCCAACCGGGACAAGAACTCACAGATACGCAGTATTTT. Residues: CASSAQPGQELTDTQYF.

V and J are TRBV18 and TRBJ1-4; tentative D call: TRBD1 (6 bases). Germline V gives CDR1 KGHSH, CDR2 LQKENI. This CDR3 region has 15 residues. The germline V and J ends were trimmed by 4 bases and 0 bases, with 9 bases remaining between them. CDR3 region: CASSLGQPTNEKLFF. The CDR3 nucleotides are TGTGCCAGCTCACTAGGACAGCCAACTAATGAAAAACTGTTTTTT.

This clone came up a few times. The CDR3 reads CASSTELASGYNEQFF. For the CDR3, the DNA is TGTGCCAGCAGCACAGAACTGGCTAGCGGCTACAATGAGCAGTTCTTC. This chain uses TRBV9 with TRBJ2-1; TRBD2 agrees at 7 bases. CDR1 is SGDLS and CDR2 is YYNGEE in the germline V gene. With 4 bases clipped from V and 3 bases from J, the junction kept 10 bases outside the gene matches. This CDR3 contains 16 residues.

The V gene is TRBV13, the J gene TRBJ1-2, with D perhaps TRBD1 (5 bases). CDR3 length equals 15 residues. CDR1 is PRHDT, CDR2 FYEKMQ, per germline (reference sequence). The V end was cut by 2 bases, the J end by 4 bases, with 14 bases between. In DNA, the CDR3 is TGTGCCAGCAGCTTAAGGGTGCGGACAACCTATGGCTACACCTTC. Translation: CASSLRVRTTYGYTF. The full variable domain, its missing parts supplied by reference TRBV13 and TRBJ1-2, is AAGVIQSPRHLIKEKRETATLKCYPIPRHDTVYWYQQGPGQDPQFLISFYEKMQSDKGSIPDRFSAQQFSDYHSELNMSSLELGDSALYFCASSLRVRTTYGYTFGSGTRLTVV.

The chain links TRBV5-4 to TRBJ2-2, with 9 bases that match TRBD1. CDR1 and CDR2 from the germline V gene are SGHNT and YYREEE (reference sequence). V lost 3 bases and J lost 5; bases outside the gene matches: 2. The CDR3 runs 14 residues. The DNA of the CDR3 is TGTGCCAGCAGCTGGGACAGGGCTACCGGGGAGCTGTTTTTT. The encoded protein is CASSWDRATGELFF.

This clone was observed a single time. This chain joins TRBV5-1 and TRBJ2-3; the D gene is possibly TRBD2 (6 bases). CDR1 is SGHRS and CDR2 is YFSETQ in the germline V gene. The V and J ends lost 1 base and 2 bases respectively, with 14 bases between them. The CDR3 is 16 residues long. For the CDR3, the DNA is TGCGCCAGCAGCTTGTCGGGTAGCGGATACACAGATACGCAGTATTTT. This codes for CASSLSGSGYTDTQYF.

The sample holds a few counts of this clone. V and J are TRBV7-9 and TRBJ2-7; 8 bases map to TRBD1. V shed 5 bases, J shed 2 bases, and the junction held 8 bases outside the gene matches. The germline V gene encodes CDR1 SEHNR and CDR2 FQNEAQ (reference sequence). This CDR3 has 15 amino acids. The CDR3 DNA reads as TGTGCCAGCAGCCTGGACAGGGTGGCCCCCTACGAGCAGTACTTC. Protein: CASSLDRVAPYEQYF.